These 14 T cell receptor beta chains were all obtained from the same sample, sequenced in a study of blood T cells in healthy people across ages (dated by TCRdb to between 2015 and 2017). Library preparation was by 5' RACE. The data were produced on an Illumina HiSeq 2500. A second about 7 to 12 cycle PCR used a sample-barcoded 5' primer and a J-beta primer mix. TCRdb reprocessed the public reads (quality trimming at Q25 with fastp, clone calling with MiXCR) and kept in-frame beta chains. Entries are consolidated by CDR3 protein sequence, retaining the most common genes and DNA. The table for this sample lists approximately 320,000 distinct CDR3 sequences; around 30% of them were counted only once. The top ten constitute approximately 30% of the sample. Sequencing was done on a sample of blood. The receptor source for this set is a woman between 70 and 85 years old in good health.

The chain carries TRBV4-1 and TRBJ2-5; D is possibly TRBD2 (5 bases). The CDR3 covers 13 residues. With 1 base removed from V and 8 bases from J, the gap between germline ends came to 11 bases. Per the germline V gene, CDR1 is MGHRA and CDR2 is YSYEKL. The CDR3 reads CASSQVNEGTQYF. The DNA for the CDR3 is TGCGCCAGCAGCCAAGTAAACGAGGGAACCCAGTACTTC.

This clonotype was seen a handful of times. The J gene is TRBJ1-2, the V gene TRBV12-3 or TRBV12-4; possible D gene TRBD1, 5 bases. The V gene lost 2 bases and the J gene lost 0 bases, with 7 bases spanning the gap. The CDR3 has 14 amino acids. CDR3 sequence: CASSLRGSNYGYTF. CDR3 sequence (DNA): TGTGCCAGCAGTTTAAGGGGATCTAACTATGGCTACACCTTC.

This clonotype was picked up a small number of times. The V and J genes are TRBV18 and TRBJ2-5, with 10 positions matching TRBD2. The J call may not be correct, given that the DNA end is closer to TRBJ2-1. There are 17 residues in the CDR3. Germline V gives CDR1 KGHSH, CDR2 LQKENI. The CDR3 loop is CASSPSSGSGGTNEQFF. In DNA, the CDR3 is TGTGCCAGCTCACCATCTAGCGGGAGTGGTGGGACCAATGAGCAGTTCTTC.

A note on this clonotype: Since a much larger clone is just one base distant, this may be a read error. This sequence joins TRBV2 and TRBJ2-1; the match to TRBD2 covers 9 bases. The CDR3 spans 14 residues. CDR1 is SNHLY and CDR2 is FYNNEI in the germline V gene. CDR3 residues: CASGGRVSYNEQLF. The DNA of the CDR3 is TGTGCCAGCGGCGGGAGGGTCTCCTACAATGAGCAGCTCTTC.

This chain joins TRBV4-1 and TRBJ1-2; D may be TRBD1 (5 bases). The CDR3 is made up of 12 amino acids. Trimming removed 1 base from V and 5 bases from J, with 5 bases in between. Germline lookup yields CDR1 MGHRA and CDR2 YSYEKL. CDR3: CASSQGQYGYTF. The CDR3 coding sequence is TGCGCCAGCAGCCAAGGACAGTATGGCTACACCTTC.

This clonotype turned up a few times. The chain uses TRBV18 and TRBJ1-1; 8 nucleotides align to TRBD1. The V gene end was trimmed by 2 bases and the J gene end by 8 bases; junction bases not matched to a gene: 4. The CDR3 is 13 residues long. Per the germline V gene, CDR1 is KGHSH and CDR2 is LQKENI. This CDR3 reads CASSPGRQGEAFF. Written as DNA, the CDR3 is TGTGCCAGCTCACCAGGACGACAGGGGGAAGCTTTCTTT.

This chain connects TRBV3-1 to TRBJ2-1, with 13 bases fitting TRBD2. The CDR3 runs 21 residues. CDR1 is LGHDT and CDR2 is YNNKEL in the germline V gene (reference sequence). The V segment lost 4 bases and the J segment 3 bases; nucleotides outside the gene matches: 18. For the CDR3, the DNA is TGTGCCAGCAGCCCCGGCATCACGTGGACTAGCGGGAGTGGGGTCTACAATGAGCAGTTCTTC. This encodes CASSPGITWTSGSGVYNEQFF.

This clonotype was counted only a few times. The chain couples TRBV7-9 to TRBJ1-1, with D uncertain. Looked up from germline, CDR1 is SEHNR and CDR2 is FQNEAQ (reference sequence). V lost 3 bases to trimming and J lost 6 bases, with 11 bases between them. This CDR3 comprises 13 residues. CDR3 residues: CASSFQPNAEAFF. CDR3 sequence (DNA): TGTGCCAGCAGCTTCCAACCAAACGCTGAAGCTTTCTTT.

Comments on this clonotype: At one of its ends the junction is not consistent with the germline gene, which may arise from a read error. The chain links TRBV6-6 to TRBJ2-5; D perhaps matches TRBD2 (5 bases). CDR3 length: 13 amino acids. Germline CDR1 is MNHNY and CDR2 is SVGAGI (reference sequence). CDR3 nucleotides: TGTGCCAGCAGCCGGCCTCGAGAGGAGGATAAGTTCTTC. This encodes CASSRPREEDKFF.

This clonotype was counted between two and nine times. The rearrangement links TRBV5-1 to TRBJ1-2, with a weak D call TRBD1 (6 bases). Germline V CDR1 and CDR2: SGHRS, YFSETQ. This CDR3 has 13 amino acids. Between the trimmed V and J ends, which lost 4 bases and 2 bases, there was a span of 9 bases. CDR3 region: CASSTDRNYGYTF. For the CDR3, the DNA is TGCGCCAGCAGCACGGACAGAAACTATGGCTACACCTTC. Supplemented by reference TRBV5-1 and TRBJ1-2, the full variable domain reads KAGVTQTPRYLIKTRGQQVTLSCSPISGHRSVSWYQQTPGQGLQFLFEYFSETQRNKGNFPGRFSGRQFSNSRSEMNVSTLELGDSALYLCASSTDRNYGYTFGSGTRLTVV.

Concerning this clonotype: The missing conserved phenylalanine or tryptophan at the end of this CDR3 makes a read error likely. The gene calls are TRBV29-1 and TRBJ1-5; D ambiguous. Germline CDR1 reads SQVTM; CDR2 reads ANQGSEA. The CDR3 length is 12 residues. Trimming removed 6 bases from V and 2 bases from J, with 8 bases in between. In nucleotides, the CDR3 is TGCAGCGTCGCCGACGGCAATCAGCCCCAGCATCTT. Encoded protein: CSVADGNQPQHL.

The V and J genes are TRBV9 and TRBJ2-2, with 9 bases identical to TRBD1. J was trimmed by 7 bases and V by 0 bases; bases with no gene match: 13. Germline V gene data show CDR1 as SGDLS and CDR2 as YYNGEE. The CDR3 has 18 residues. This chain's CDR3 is CASSVVGGDRVRGGELFF. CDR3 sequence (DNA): TGTGCCAGCAGCGTAGTCGGAGGGGACAGGGTTCGAGGCGGGGAGCTGTTTTTT.

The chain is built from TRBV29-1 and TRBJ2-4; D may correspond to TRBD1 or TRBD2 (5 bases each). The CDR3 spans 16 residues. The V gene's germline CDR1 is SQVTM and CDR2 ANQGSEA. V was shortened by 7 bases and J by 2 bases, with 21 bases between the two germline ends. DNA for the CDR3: TGCAGCGCTGTCCCCGGGACCCAAGGGACCAAAAACATTCAGTACTTC. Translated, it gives CSAVPGTQGTKNIQYF. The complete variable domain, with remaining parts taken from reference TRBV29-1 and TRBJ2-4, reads SAVISQKPSRDICQRGTSLTIQCQVDSQVTMMFWYRQQPGQSLTLIATANQGSEATYESGFVIDKFPISRPNLTFSTLTVSNMSPEDSSIYLCSAVPGTQGTKNIQYFGAGTRLSVL.

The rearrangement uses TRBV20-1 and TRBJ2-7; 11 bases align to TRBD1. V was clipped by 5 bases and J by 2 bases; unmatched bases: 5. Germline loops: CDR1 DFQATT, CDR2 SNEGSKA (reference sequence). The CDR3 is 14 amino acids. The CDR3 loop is CSALGQGAAYEQYF. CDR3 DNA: TGCAGTGCTTTAGGACAGGGGGCGGCCTACGAGCAGTACTTC.